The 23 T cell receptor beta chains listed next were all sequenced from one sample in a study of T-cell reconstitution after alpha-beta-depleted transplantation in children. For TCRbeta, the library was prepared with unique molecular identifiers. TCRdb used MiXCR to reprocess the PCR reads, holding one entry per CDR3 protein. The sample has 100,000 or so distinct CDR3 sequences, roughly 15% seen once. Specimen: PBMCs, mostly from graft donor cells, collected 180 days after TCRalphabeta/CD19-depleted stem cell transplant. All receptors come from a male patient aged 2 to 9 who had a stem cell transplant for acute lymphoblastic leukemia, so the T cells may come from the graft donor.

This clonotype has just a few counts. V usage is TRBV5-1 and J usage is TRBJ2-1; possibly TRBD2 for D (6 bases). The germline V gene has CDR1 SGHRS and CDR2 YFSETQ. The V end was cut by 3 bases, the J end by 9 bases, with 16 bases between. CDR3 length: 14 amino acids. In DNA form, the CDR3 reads TGCGCCAGCAGCTACCCGACAGAAGCGGGTGAGCAGTTCTTC. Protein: CASSYPTEAGEQFF.

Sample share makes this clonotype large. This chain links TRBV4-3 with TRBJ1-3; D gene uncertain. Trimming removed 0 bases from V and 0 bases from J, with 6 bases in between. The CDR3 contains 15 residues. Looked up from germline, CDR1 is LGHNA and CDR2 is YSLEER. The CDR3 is CASSQDPGSGNTIYF. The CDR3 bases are TGCGCCAGCAGCCAAGATCCAGGCTCTGGAAACACCATATATTTT.

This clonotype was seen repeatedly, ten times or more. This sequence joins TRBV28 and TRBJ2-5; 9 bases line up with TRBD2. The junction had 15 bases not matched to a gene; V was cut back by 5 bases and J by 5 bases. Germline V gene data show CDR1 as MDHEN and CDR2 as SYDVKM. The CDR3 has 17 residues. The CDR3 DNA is TGTGCCAGCAGTCCCTCGGGGTGGCGGGGGGGCCTGGAGACCCAGTACTTC. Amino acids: CASSPSGWRGGLETQYF.

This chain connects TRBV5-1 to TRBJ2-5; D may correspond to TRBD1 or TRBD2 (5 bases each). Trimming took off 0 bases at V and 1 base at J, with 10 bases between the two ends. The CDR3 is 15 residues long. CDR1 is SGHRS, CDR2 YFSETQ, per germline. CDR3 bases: TGCGCCAGCAGCTTGGGTGGGACCGCCCAAGAGACCCAGTACTTC. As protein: CASSLGGTAQETQYF.

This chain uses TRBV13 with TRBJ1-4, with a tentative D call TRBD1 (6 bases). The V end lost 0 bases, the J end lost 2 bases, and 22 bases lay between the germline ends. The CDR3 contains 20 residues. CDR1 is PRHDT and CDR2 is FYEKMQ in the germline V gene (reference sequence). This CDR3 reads CASSLGPGDDIRRTNEKLFF. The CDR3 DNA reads TGTGCCAGCAGCTTAGGGCCAGGGGATGACATAAGGAGGACTAATGAAAAACTGTTTTTT.

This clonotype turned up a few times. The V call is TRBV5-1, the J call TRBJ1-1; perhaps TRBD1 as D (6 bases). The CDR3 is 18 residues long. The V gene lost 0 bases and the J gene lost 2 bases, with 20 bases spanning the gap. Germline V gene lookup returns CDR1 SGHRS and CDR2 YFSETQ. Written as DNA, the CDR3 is TGCGCCAGCAGCTTGGGCCCCTCTACAGGGACGGGAAACACTGAAGCTTTCTTT. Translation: CASSLGPSTGTGNTEAFF.

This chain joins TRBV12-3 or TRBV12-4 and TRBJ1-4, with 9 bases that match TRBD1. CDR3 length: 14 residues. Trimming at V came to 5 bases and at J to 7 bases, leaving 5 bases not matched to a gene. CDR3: CASSPGQGSEKLFF. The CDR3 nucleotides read TGTGCCAGCAGTCCGGGACAGGGTAGTGAAAAACTGTTTTTT.

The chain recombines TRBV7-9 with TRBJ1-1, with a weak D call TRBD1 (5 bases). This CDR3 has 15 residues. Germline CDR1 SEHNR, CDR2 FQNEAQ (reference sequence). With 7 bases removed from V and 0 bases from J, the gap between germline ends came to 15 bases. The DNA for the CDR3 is TGTGCCAGCACCCGAACTGTGACAGTGAACACTGAAGCTTTCTTT. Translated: CASTRTVTVNTEAFF.

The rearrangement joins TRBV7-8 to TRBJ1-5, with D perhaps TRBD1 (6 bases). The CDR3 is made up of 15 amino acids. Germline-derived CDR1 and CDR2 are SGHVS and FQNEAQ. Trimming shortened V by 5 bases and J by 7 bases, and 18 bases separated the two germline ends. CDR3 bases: TGTGCCAGCAGCCCCCCGGGACAAGAGGCCCAGCCCCAGCATTTT. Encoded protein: CASSPPGQEAQPQHF.

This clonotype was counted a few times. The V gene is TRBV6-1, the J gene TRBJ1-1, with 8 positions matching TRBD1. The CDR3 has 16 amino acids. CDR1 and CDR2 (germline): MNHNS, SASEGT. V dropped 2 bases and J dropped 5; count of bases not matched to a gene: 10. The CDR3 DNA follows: TGTGCCAGCAGTGAAACCTTCCGGACAGGGAGAACTGAAGCTTTCTTT. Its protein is CASSETFRTGRTEAFF.

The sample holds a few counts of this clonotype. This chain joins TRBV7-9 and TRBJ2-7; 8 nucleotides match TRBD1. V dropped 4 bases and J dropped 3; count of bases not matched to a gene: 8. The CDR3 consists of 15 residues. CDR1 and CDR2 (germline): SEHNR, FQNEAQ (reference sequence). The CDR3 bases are TGTGCCAGCAGCTCCCCGAGGACAGGGTTCTACGAGCAGTACTTC. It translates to CASSSPRTGFYEQYF.

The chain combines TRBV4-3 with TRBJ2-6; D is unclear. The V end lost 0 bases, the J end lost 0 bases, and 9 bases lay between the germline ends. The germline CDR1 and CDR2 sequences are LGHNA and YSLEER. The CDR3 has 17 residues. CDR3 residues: CASSQDRWVSGANVLTF. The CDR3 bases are TGCGCCAGCAGCCAAGATAGATGGGTCTCTGGGGCCAACGTCCTGACTTTC.

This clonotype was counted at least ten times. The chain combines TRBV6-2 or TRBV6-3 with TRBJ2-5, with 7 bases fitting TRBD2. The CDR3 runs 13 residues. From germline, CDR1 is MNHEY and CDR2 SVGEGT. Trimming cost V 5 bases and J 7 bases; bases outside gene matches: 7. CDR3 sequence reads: CASSPGTIGTQYF. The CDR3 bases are TGTGCCAGCAGTCCCGGGACTATCGGGACCCAGTACTTC.

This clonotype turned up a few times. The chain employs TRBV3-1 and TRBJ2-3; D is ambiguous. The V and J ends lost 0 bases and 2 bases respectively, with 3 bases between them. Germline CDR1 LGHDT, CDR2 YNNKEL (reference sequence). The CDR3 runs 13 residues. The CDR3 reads CASSQDDTDTQYF. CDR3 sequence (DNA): TGTGCCAGCAGCCAAGACGACACAGATACGCAGTATTTT.

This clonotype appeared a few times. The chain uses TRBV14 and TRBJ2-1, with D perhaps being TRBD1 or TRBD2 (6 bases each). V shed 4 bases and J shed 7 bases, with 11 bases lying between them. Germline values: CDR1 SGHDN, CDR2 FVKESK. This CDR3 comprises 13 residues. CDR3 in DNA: TGTGCCAGCAGCCGGATAGGGGGGAATGAGCAGTTCTTC. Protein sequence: CASSRIGGNEQFF.

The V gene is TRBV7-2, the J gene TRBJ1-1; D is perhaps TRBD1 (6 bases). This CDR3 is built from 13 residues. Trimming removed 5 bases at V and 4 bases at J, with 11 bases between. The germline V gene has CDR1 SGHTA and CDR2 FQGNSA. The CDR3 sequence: CASSQQGFTEAFF. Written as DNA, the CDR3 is TGTGCCAGCAGCCAACAGGGTTTCACTGAAGCTTTCTTT.

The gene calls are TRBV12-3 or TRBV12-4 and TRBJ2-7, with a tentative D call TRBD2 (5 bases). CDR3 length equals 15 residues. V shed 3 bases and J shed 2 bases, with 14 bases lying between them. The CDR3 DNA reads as TGTGCCAGCAGTTTTTGGCGGGTCCCACCCTACGAGCAGTACTTC. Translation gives CASSFWRVPPYEQYF.

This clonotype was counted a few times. The CDR3 coding sequence is TGTGCCAGCAGCTTAGGGGCCGGGACAGGGGGCCGAGAGACCCAGTACTTC. Residues: CASSLGAGTGGRETQYF. The rearrangement uses TRBV7-2 and TRBJ2-5, with 12 bases aligning to TRBD1. The CDR3 is 17 residues long. With 1 base clipped from V and 4 bases from J, the junction kept 7 bases outside the gene matches. In germline, CDR1 is SGHTA, CDR2 FQGNSA. Supplemented by reference TRBV7-2 and TRBJ2-5, the full variable domain reads GAGVSQSPSNKVTEKGKDVELRCDPISGHTALYWYRQSLGQGLEFLIYFQGNSAPDKSGLPSDRFSAERTGGSVSTLTIQRTQQEDSAVYLCASSLGAGTGGRETQYFGPGTRLLVL.

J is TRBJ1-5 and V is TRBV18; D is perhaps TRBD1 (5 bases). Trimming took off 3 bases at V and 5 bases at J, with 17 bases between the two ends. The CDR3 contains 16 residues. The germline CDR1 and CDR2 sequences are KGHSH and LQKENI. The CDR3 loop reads CASSPAVGANDQPQHF. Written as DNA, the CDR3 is TGTGCCAGCTCACCTGCGGTTGGGGCAAACGATCAGCCCCAGCATTTT.

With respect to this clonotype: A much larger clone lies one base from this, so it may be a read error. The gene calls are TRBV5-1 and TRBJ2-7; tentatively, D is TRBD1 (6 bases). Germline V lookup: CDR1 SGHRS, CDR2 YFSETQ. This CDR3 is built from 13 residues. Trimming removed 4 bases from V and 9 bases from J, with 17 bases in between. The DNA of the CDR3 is TGCGCCAGCAGCGTTTCGGAACAAGGGGGGCAGTACTTC. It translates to CASSVSEQGGQYF.

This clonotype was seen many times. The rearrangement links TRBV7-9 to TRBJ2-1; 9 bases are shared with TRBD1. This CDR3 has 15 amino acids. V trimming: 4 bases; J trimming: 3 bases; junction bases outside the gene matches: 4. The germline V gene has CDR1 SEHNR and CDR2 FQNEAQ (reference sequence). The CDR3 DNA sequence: TGTGCCAGCAGCTACGGACAGGGGAGCTACAATGAGCAGTTCTTC. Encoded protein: CASSYGQGSYNEQFF.

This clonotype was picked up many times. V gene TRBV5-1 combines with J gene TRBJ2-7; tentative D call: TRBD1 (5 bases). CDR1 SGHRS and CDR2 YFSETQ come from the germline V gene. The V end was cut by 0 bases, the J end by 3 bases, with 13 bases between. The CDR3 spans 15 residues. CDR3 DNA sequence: TGCGCCAGCAGCTTGGGGCCGGTAGGGGACTACGAGCAGTACTTC. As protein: CASSLGPVGDYEQYF.

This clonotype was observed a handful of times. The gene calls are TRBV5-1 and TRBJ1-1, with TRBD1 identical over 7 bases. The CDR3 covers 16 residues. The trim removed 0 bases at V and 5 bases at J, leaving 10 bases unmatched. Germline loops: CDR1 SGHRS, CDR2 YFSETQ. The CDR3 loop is CASSLDSTGVITEAFF. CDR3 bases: TGCGCCAGCAGCTTGGATTCCACAGGGGTGATTACTGAAGCTTTCTTT. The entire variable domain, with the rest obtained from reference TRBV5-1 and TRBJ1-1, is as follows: KAGVTQTPRYLIKTRGQQVTLSCSPISGHRSVSWYQQTPGQGLQFLFEYFSETQRNKGNFPGRFSGRQFSNSRSEMNVSTLELGDSALYLCASSLDSTGVITEAFFGQGTRLTVV.